One sample yielded the 5 T cell receptor beta chains listed below, sequenced in a study of T cells in Graves' hyperthyroidism and ophthalmopathy. Amplified regions were TCR beta CDR3 sequences from RNA transcripts. HTBI primers were the set used in a first-round RT-PCR of the TCR CDR3. TCRdb independently ran MiXCR on the multiplex PCR reads; one entry per CDR3 protein. The sample holds approximately 620,000 distinct CDR3 sequences, about 14% seen once. Sequenced material: blood. These receptors were taken from a woman aged 25 to 39 with Graves' hyperthyroidism that later progressed to Graves' ophthalmopathy.

This clonotype appeared many times. This rearrangement joins TRBV7-3 to TRBJ2-3, with TRBD2 matching over 11 bases. The ends lost 4 bases at V and 2 bases at J; junction bases unmatched: 2. The CDR3 is 15 residues long. CDR1 and CDR2 from the germline V gene are SGHTA and FQGTGA. The CDR3 here is CASSWTSGYTDTQYF. The CDR3 coding sequence is TGTGCCAGCAGCTGGACTAGCGGGTACACAGATACGCAGTATTTT.

This clonotype occurred many times. A junction boundary mismatches the germline segment, possibly from a read error. The rearrangement uses TRBV15 and TRBJ1-2; 12 nucleotides match TRBD1. This CDR3 region has 17 residues. Per the germline V gene, CDR1 is LNHNV and CDR2 is YYDKDF (reference sequence). DNA for the CDR3: TGTGCCACCAGCGGAGAGATGGGGGACAGGGGGCTCGATGGCTACACCTTC. Protein: CATSGEMGDRGLDGYTF.

This clonotype was detected only a few times. The J gene is TRBJ2-1, the V gene TRBV4-3; TRBD2 matches 9 bases. The CDR3 length is 21 residues. Germline V gene data show CDR1 as LGHNA and CDR2 as YSLEER. After removal of 0 bases from V and 0 bases from J, the junction contained 15 bases not matched to a gene. The CDR3 sequence: CASSQDVIAGVLIDSYNEQFF. Here the CDR3 DNA reads TGCGCCAGCAGCCAAGATGTGATAGCGGGAGTCCTTATAGACTCCTACAATGAGCAGTTCTTC.

V gene TRBV12-5 combines with J gene TRBJ2-3; 7 nucleotides align to TRBD1. The CDR3 is made up of 16 amino acids. Germline V lookup: CDR1 LGHNT, CDR2 FRNRAP. Trimming removed 2 bases from V and 1 base from J; junction bases left unmatched: 6. In DNA, the CDR3 is TGTGCTAGTGGTTTGTCCAGGGGGTCAGGCACAGATACGCAGTATTTT. This sequence encodes CASGLSRGSGTDTQYF.

This chain uses TRBV4-2 with TRBJ2-7, with TRBD1 matching over 10 bases. The CDR3 sequence is 15 residues long. Germline trimming cut 4 bases from V and 4 bases from J; bases unmatched to any gene: 7. Germline lookup yields CDR1 LGHNA and CDR2 YNFKEQ. The CDR3 reads CASSRARDRGYEQYF. CDR3 bases: TGTGCCAGCAGCCGGGCCCGGGACAGGGGTTACGAGCAGTACTTC.